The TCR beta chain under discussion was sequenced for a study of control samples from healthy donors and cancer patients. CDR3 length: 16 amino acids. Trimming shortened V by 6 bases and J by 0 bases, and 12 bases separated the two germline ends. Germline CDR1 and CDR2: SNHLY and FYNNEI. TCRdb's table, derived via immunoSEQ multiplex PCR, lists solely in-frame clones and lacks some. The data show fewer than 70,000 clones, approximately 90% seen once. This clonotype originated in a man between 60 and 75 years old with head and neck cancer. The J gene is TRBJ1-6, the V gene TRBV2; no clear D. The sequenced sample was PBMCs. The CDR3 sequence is CASSADRSSYNSPLHF. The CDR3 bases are TGTGCCAGCAGCGCGGACCGGAGCTCCTATAATTCACCCCTCCACTTT.